The entry below describes one T cell receptor (beta chain). Its target is not known. Time point of the sample: baseline pretreatment blood. Sample treatment: 15 Gy SBRT to primary tumor, nephrectomy 4 weeks later. The tumor was a clear cell renal cell carcinoma. Generated by immunoSEQ multiplex PCR, the TCRdb table keeps only in-frame clones and is missing some. Of about 130,000 clones listed, 70% to 90% are singletons. This sample was included in a study of radiation and T cells in renal cell carcinoma. Across the whole study: Nephrectomy followed 15 Gy stereotactic body radiation by 4 weeks. Notes on the study in general: From baseline, blood top tumor clonotypes peaked at 2 weeks post-radiation.

Germline CDR1 reads SNHLY; CDR2 reads FYNNEI. The CDR3 is 12 amino acids. V was clipped by 6 bases and J by 6 bases, with 8 bases between them. This clonotype originated in a woman in her 50s with renal cell carcinoma. This sample comprised blood, obtained from a patient whose treatment included radiotherapy and nephrectomy. The V gene is TRBV2, the J gene TRBJ1-4; D unclear. The CDR3 region is CASRREYEKLFF. As DNA, the CDR3 is TGTGCCAGCAGAAGAGAGTATGAAAAACTGTTTTTT. The whole variable domain, remainder taken from reference TRBV2 and TRBJ1-4, is EPEVTQTPSHQVTQMGQEVILRCVPISNHLYFYWYRQILGQKVEFLVSFYNNEISEKSEIFDDQFSVERPDGSNFTLKIRSTKLEDSAMYFCASRREYEKLFFGSGTQLSVL.